This T cell receptor (beta chain) was recorded in a study of T cell responses to AZD1222 COVID-19 vaccine. On the study more broadly: Second-dose groups at about 4 or about 12 weeks were pooled.

CDR3 length: 14 amino acids. V was clipped by 5 bases and J by 3 bases, with 13 bases between them. Germline assignment: CDR1 WNHNN and CDR2 SYGVQD (reference sequence). About this clone: Its antigen is unknown.

Profiling relied on immunoSEQ multiplex PCR, and the TCRdb table lists in-frame clones only, not all of them. The sample lists 85,000 to 90,000 clones, about 92% occurring once. Study-level findings and limits: Of spike-specific TCRs, nearly half reportedly target regions left unmutated in variants. Repertoires were sampled only after the peak T cell response.

This chain joins TRBV10-1 and TRBJ1-1; the D is unclear. The TCR comes from an adult in good health. Sequenced here: peripheral blood, sampled on day 0 of AZD1222 vaccination. This CDR3 reads CASSRARGDTEAFF. CDR3 coding DNA: TGCGCCAGCAGTCGGGCCCGAGGAGACACTGAAGCTTTCTTT.